The TCR beta chain described here comes from a study of T-cell reconstitution after alpha-beta-depleted transplantation in children. Researchers prepared the TCRbeta library using unique molecular identifiers, the study reports. TCRdb re-called the PCR reads through MiXCR, storing one row per CDR3 protein. The data contain hundreds of thousands of distinct CDR3 sequences, approximately 9% of them seen just once; the ten biggest clones take up 5% to 7%. There are many counts of this clonotype. Per germline, CDR1 SNHLY and CDR2 FYNNEI. The CDR3 length is 12 residues. V was cut by 2 bases and J by 16 bases, with 12 bases left in between.

The sequencing used PBMCs from the stem cell graft donor, collected from the stem cell graft. This sequence originates from a human donor who donated a stem cell graft to a child with acute lymphoblastic leukemia. The V gene is TRBV2, the J gene TRBJ1-6; weak D call: TRBD1 (5 bases). CDR3 loop: CASSELTEFLHF. In DNA, the CDR3 is TGTGCCAGCAGTGAATTGACAGAATTTCTCCACTTT.